This T cell receptor (beta chain) was recorded in a study of blood T cell repertoires in COVID-19. This CDR3 has 14 residues. Germline V CDR1 and CDR2: SGHDT, YYEEEE. The V end was cut by 4 bases, the J end by 5 bases, with 15 bases between. TCRdb's table, derived via immunoSEQ multiplex PCR, lists solely in-frame clones and lacks some. This table has about 26,000 clones, about 90% appearing once. This TCR was sampled from a human donor in a cohort sampled during active COVID-19. This chain links TRBV5-6 with TRBJ1-1; D is possibly TRBD1 (6 bases). The material sequenced was peripheral blood. CDR3 DNA: TGTGCCAGCAGCGAGGGGGTCGGGGGGACTGAAGCTTTCTTT. As protein: CASSEGVGGTEAFF.